These T cell receptor beta chains were read from a single sample in a study of T cell changes during pregnancy in multiple sclerosis. This table comes from immunoSEQ multiplex PCR, and its TCRdb copy is limited to in-frame clones, with some not included. In the table there are roughly 60,000 clones, around nine tenths of which are singletons. Material: peripheral blood, obtained in the second trimester of pregnancy. These receptors were collected from a female donor with multiple sclerosis, enrolled in a pregnancy study. Each CDR3 is given with its conserved first and last residue. A D gene is named only where the DNA matches it firmly. Some rows mark clone size as missing; the rest say once, few, many or name a class of expanded clone.

j_gene | d_gene | v_gene | abundance | CDR3aa | CDR3nt
TRBJ2-1 | - | TRBV5-6 | - | CASSFGLLYNEQFF | TGTGCCAGCAGCTTCGGACTGCTCTACAATGAGCAGTTCTTC
TRBJ2-3 | TRBD2 | TRBV5-1 | - | CASSSTRTSGGADTQYF | TGCGCCAGCAGCTCAACCCGGACTAGCGGGGGAGCAGATACGCAGTATTTT
TRBJ2-2 | - | TRBV7-8 | - | CASSLNRGTTTGELFF | TGTGCCAGCAGCCTGAACCGCGGGACCACTACCGGGGAGCTGTTTTTT
TRBJ1-1 | TRBD1 | TRBV28 | - | CASSPASRQGEAFF | TGTGCCAGCAGCCCAGCGTCCCGACAGGGTGAAGCTTTCTTT
TRBJ2-3 | - | TRBV4-2 | - | CASSQRESITDTQYF | TGTGCCAGCAGCCAACGAGAGTCAATCACAGATACGCAGTATTTT
TRBJ2-3 | TRBD2 | TRBV29-1 | - | CSVTGLYGTSGSGDTQYF | TGCAGCGTGACTGGACTCTACGGGACTAGCGGGAGTGGAGATACGCAGTATTTT
TRBJ1-4 | - | TRBV5-1 | - | CASSLVGDVNEKLFF | TGCGCCAGCAGCCTGGTAGGAGACGTTAATGAAAAACTGTTTTTT
TRBJ1-4 | TRBD1 | TRBV29-1 | - | CSVRGGGQGNEKLFF | TGCAGCGTTCGAGGAGGGGGACAGGGTAATGAAAAACTGTTTTTT
TRBJ2-2 | TRBD1 | TRBV5-1 | - | CASSWAQGPRTGELFF | TGCGCCAGCAGCTGGGCACAGGGGCCGCGCACCGGGGAGCTGTTTTTT
TRBJ2-1 | - | TRBV11-3 | - | CASSLESRFGWSGYNEQFF | TGTGCCAGCAGCTTAGAATCCCGTTTTGGATGGAGCGGTTACAATGAGCAGTTCTTC
TRBJ2-7 | - | TRBV5-6 | - | CASSLVGLEAVYEQYF | TGTGCCAGCAGCTTGGTTGGATTAGAGGCAGTCTACGAGCAGTACTTC
TRBJ2-7 | - | TRBV14 | - | CASSHGTIVYEQYF | TGTGCCAGCAGCCACGGGACAATAGTCTACGAGCAGTACTTC
TRBJ2-7 | TRBD2 | TRBV9 | few | CASSPTSGSTYEQYF | TGTGCCAGCAGCCCGACTAGCGGGTCCACCTACGAGCAGTACTTC
TRBJ1-2 | TRBD1 | TRBV6-6 | - | CASKKGQNNYGYTF | TGTGCCAGCAAAAAGGGACAGAATAACTATGGCTACACCTTC
TRBJ2-6 | TRBD1 | TRBV5-1 | - | CASSLEGALFGANVLTF | TGCGCCAGCAGCTTGGAGGGGGCCCTATTTGGGGCCAACGTCCTGACTTTC
TRBJ2-3 | - | TRBV11-1 | once | CASSSLQGVADTQYF | TGTGCCAGCAGCTCTCTACAGGGTGTCGCAGATACGCAGTATTTT
TRBJ1-2 | - | TRBV2 | few | CANPRATYGYTF | TGTGCCAACCCCCGCGCCACCTATGGCTACACCTTC
TRBJ1-5 | TRBD1 | TRBV5-1 | - | CASSWTGGNQPQHF | TGCGCCAGCAGCTGGACAGGGGGCAATCAGCCCCAGCATTTT
TRBJ1-5 | - | TRBV5-4 | once | CASSPGVDQPQHF | TGTGCCAGCAGCCCAGGGGTCGATCAGCCCCAGCATTTT
TRBJ1-1 | TRBD1 | TRBV5-5 | - | CASSALGGAGTEAFF | TGTGCCAGCAGCGCCTTAGGGGGCGCCGGCACTGAAGCTTTCTTT
TRBJ2-5 | - | TRBV21-1 | - | CAGGRFCVSETQYF | TGTGCCGGGGGGAGGTTTTGCGTATCAGAGACCCAGTACTTC
TRBJ2-7 | - | TRBV28 | - | CASRKDSYEQYF | TGTGCCAGCAGGAAGGACAGCTACGAGCAGTACTTC
TRBJ2-4 | - | TRBV19 | once | CASSISTTNIQYF | TGTGCCAGTAGTATCTCCACGACTAACATTCAGTACTTC
TRBJ2-1 | TRBD1 | TRBV19 | - | CASGVGDRAYNEQFF | TGTGCCAGTGGGGTTGGGGACAGGGCCTACAATGAGCAGTTCTTC
TRBJ2-1 | - | TRBV6-1 | - | CASSEGAAYNEQFF | TGTGCCAGCAGTGAAGGGGCTGCATACAATGAGCAGTTCTTC
TRBJ2-1 | TRBD2 | TRBV13 | - | CASSFPTSGYEQFF | TGTGCCAGCAGCTTCCCGACTAGCGGCTATGAGCAGTTCTTC
TRBJ2-6 | - | TRBV6-4 | - | CASSDRSSGANVLTF | TGTGCCAGCAGTGACCGGAGCTCTGGGGCCAACGTCCTGACTTTC
TRBJ2-3 | TRBD2 | TRBV5-6 | - | CASSFVPSGSTDTQYF | TGTGCCAGCAGCTTTGTTCCTAGCGGGAGCACAGATACGCAGTATTTT
TRBJ2-6 | - | TRBV6-5 | - | CASTSGANVLTF | TGTGCCAGCACTTCTGGGGCCAACGTCCTGACTTTC
TRBJ2-7 | TRBD1 | TRBV27 | - | CASSFTPGQGGTSYEQYF | TGTGCCAGCAGTTTCACCCCCGGACAGGGGGGGACCTCCTACGAGCAGTACTTC
TRBJ1-1 | - | TRBV27 | - | CASSLTVNTEAFF | TGTGCCAGCAGTTTGACAGTGAACACTGAAGCTTTCTTT
TRBJ1-5 | - | TRBV7-2 | - | CASSATGVNQPQHF | TGTGCCAGCAGCGCAACAGGAGTAAATCAGCCCCAGCATTTT
TRBJ2-7 | - | TRBV7-9 | - | CASSLPVSYEQYF | TGTGCCAGCAGCTTACCAGTCTCCTACGAGCAGTACTTC
TRBJ1-5 | TRBD1 | TRBV6-6 | - | CASSKLQGAQPQHF | TGTGCCAGCAGCAAACTACAGGGGGCCCAGCCCCAGCATTTT
TRBJ2-3 | TRBD1 | TRBV19 | - | CASSIRGTVSTDTQYF | TGTGCCAGTAGTATCCGAGGGACAGTAAGCACAGATACGCAGTATTTT
TRBJ2-7 | TRBD2 | TRBV10-2 | - | CASSESRGVSYEQYF | TGCGCCAGCAGTGAGTCGCGGGGGGTCTCCTACGAGCAGTACTTC
TRBJ2-7 | TRBD1 | TRBV4-1 | - | CASSLQGKPYEQYF | TGCGCCAGCAGTCTACAGGGGAAGCCCTACGAGCAGTACTTC
TRBJ1-3 | - | TRBV6-1 | - | CAARTSGNTIYF | TGTGCCGCAAGGACATCAGGAAACACCATATATTTT
TRBJ1-1 | - | TRBV19 | - | CASSLDTNTEAFF | TGTGCCAGTAGTCTTGACACGAACACTGAAGCTTTCTTT
TRBJ2-7 | - | TRBV5-6 | once | CASSLASGKYEQYF | TGTGCCAGCAGCTTGGCCTCAGGGAAATACGAGCAGTACTTC
TRBJ2-1 | TRBD2 | TRBV5-8 | - | CASSLSGGSYNEQFF | TGTGCCAGCAGCTTGAGCGGGGGCTCCTACAATGAGCAGTTCTTC
TRBJ2-5 | TRBD2 | TRBV28 | - | CASSGGGETQYF | TGTGCCAGCTCAGGCGGGGGAGAGACCCAGTACTTC
TRBJ2-1 | TRBD2 | TRBV11-2 | - | CASSLLAGGPSEQFF | TGTGCCAGCAGCCTACTAGCGGGAGGGCCCAGTGAGCAGTTCTTC
TRBJ2-2 | - | TRBV10-1 | - | CASSYIRGSGELFF | TGCGCCAGCAGTTACATCCGCGGTTCCGGGGAGCTGTTTTTT
TRBJ1-5 | - | TRBV19 | - | CASSIRQINQPQHF | TGTGCCAGTAGTATTAGACAGATAAATCAGCCCCAGCATTTT
TRBJ1-1 | - | TRBV9 | - | CASSVASGNMNTEAFF | TGTGCCAGCAGCGTAGCTTCAGGGAACATGAACACTGAAGCTTTCTTT
TRBJ1-4 | TRBD1 | TRBV6-1 | once | CASSSRQGREKLFF | TGTGCCAGCAGTAGTCGACAGGGGAGGGAAAAACTGTTTTTT
TRBJ1-3 | - | TRBV5-1 | - | CASSLSGSFSGNTIYF | TGCGCCAGCAGCTTGAGCGGGAGTTTCTCTGGAAACACCATATATTTT
TRBJ1-3 | - | TRBV11-3 | - | CASSPISRESQTSGNTIYF | TGTGCCAGCAGCCCGATAAGCCGGGAAAGCCAAACTTCGGGAAACACCATATATTTT
TRBJ1-2 | TRBD1 | TRBV5-5 | - | CASSLESGGTGANYGYTF | TGTGCCAGCAGCTTGGAGAGTGGTGGGACAGGGGCTAACTATGGCTACACCTTC
TRBJ1-1 | TRBD1 | TRBV5-1 | - | CASSLAGTDEAFF | TGCGCCAGCAGCTTGGCCGGGACAGATGAAGCTTTCTTT
TRBJ2-3 | - | TRBV2 | - | CASTPGDTQYF | TGTGCCAGCACCCCCGGTGATACGCAGTATTTT
TRBJ2-1 | - | TRBV5-1 | - | CASSLSRVNEQFF | TGCGCCAGCAGCTTGAGCAGGGTCAATGAGCAGTTCTTC
TRBJ2-5 | - | TRBV7-7 | - | CASSSSPPGNQETQYF | TGTGCCAGCAGTTCAAGCCCCCCCGGGAACCAAGAGACCCAGTACTTC
TRBJ2-3 | TRBD2 | TRBV2 | - | CASRKGLAASTDTQYF | TGTGCCAGCAGGAAGGGACTAGCGGCTAGCACAGATACGCAGTATTTT